The T cell receptor beta chain under discussion was sequenced for a study of T cell repertoires in cytomegalovirus infection (dated by TCRdb to the late 2010s). Regarding the research as a whole: Because public TCR beta signatures pointed to carriage of CMV infection together with the matching HLA type, the HLA type of each donor mattered for the analysis.

Results and caveats for the whole study, not just this receptor: In the ex vivo response, HLA-C-restricted CMV-specific TCR beta clonotypes were dominant, and in two of eight donors the single most frequent clonotype came from this HLA-C-restricted group. In both this cohort and an independent roughly 350-donor cohort, the cumulative frequency of public TCR beta family members distinguished carriers of CMV infection plus the relevant HLA type.

Sequencing relied on an Illumina HiSeq 1500. Clones were called with MiXCR by TCRdb after fastp trimmed the public reads at Q25, and only in-frame beta chains were retained. Each record represents a unique CDR3 protein, reported with the most common genes and DNA among its rows. For this sample the table gives a few hundred thousand distinct CDR3 sequences, of which 9.5% were detected only once. The biggest ten clones account for about 4.5% of the sample. In regard to this clonotype: The antigen this receptor binds is unknown. No base-level quality is on record; no much larger clone is a single base apart.

Trimming at the junction amounts to 5 bases on V and 4 bases on J, and the germline ends lie 11 bases apart. The germline V gene specifies SQVTM as CDR1 and ANQGSEA as CDR2. The CDR3 starts with the cysteine, ends with the phenylalanine, and has 13 residues. This entry keeps only the CDR3 DNA: 39 bases, framed from base 1. The clonotype comes from a human donor in good health (CMV status not recorded). Some clones in this sample may be carry-over from other donors' samples. Recombination linked TRBV29-1 to TRBJ2-2; no confident D gene assignment can be made. Material for sequencing was PBMCs. The nucleotides are TGCAGCGTTCACCTGAGAGCCACCGGGGAGCTGTTTTTT. Its protein is CSVHLRATGELFF.